The 22 T cell receptor beta chains presented below share a single source sample, sequenced in a study of response to subunit inactivated influenza vaccine. Each CDR3 protein is one row after TCRdb ran MiXCR on the RT-PCR reads. The sample holds hundreds of thousands of distinct CDR3 sequences, roughly 13% seen once. The sequencing here drew on PBMCs from blood, taken about 40 days after vaccination. These receptors were taken from a man in his fifties or sixties who received an inactivated influenza vaccine.

This clonotype was observed a handful of times. V usage is TRBV15 and J usage is TRBJ2-1, with TRBD2 as a possible D gene (6 bases). Deletions cut 2 bases from V and 15 bases from J, with 17 bases between. The CDR3 totals 13 residues. Per germline, CDR1 LNHNV and CDR2 YYDKDF (reference sequence). The CDR3 nucleotides are TGTGCCACCAGCAGATCCCGGGACTCAGTTCGGTTCTTC. Encoded protein: CATSRSRDSVRFF.

This clonotype was counted many times. This CDR3 is CASSLELALYYEQYF. The CDR3 bases are TGTGCCAGCAGCTTAGAGCTTGCTCTGTACTACGAGCAGTACTTC. V is TRBV7-2 and J is TRBJ2-7; D gene uncertain. Germline CDR1 is SGHTA and CDR2 is FQGNSA. V was shortened by 1 base and J by 3 bases, with 13 bases between the two germline ends. The CDR3 totals 15 residues.

This clonotype was detected ten times or more. J is TRBJ2-2 and V is TRBV7-2; D gene ambiguous. Looked up from germline, CDR1 is SGHTA and CDR2 is FQGNSA. There are 13 residues in the CDR3. The V end lost 4 bases, the J end lost 1 base, and 4 bases lay between the germline ends. CDR3 loop: CASSYGNTGELFF. The CDR3 DNA reads TGTGCCAGCAGCTATGGGAACACCGGGGAGCTGTTTTTT.

V is TRBV20-1 and J is TRBJ2-5; 7 bases are a match to TRBD2. The V and J ends lost 3 bases and 3 bases, in that order; junction bases with no gene match: 10. The CDR3 has 15 residues. The V gene's germline CDR1 is DFQATT and CDR2 SNEGSKA (reference sequence). This CDR3 is CSASGIRLAEETQYF. The DNA for the CDR3 is TGCAGTGCTAGTGGAATCCGGCTAGCGGAAGAGACCCAGTACTTC.

The CDR3 is CASSERTGASNQPQHF. The CDR3 nucleotides are TGTGCCAGCAGTGAAAGGACAGGGGCAAGCAATCAGCCCCAGCATTTT. The genes are TRBV6-1 and TRBJ1-5; the match to TRBD1 covers 9 bases. V lost 2 bases and J lost 1; bases outside the gene matches: 3. This CDR3 region has 16 residues. Germline V gene data show CDR1 as MNHNS and CDR2 as SASEGT.

The genes are TRBV3-1 and TRBJ2-7; TRBD1 or TRBD2 may be the D gene (5 bases each). Germline lookup yields CDR1 LGHDT and CDR2 YNNKEL (reference sequence). The CDR3 covers 15 residues. The V end lost 3 bases, the J end lost 4 bases, and 16 bases lay between the germline ends. The CDR3 here is CASSQAGTPAYEQYF. CDR3 nucleotide sequence: TGTGCCAGCAGCCAGGCCGGGACCCCAGCGTACGAGCAGTACTTC.

The rearrangement links TRBV5-5 to TRBJ2-1; D remains unclear. The V end lost 0 bases, the J end lost 0 bases, and 16 bases lay between the germline ends. The CDR3 extends over 18 amino acids. Germline CDR1 reads SGHKS; CDR2 reads YYEKEE (reference sequence). For the CDR3, the DNA is TGTGCCAGCAGCTTGGCCGGGCTAACCCCTTACTCCTACAATGAGCAGTTCTTC. It is translated as CASSLAGLTPYSYNEQFF.

The chain combines TRBV20-1 with TRBJ2-1, with 10 bases matching TRBD2. Germline V gene lookup returns CDR1 DFQATT and CDR2 SNEGSKA (reference sequence). J gave up 4 bases and V 1 base, and 4 bases lay outside the gene matches. The CDR3 covers 15 residues. The CDR3 reads CSARGVAGGYNEQFF. Written as DNA, the CDR3 is TGCAGTGCTAGAGGGGTAGCGGGAGGTTACAATGAGCAGTTCTTC.

J is TRBJ2-1 and V is TRBV20-1, with 7 bases lining up with TRBD2. The CDR3 has 20 residues. Germline V gene lookup returns CDR1 DFQATT and CDR2 SNEGSKA (reference sequence). Trimming at V came to 2 bases and at J to 0 bases, leaving 19 bases not matched to a gene. DNA of the CDR3: TGCAGTGCTAGAAGGCTGGCCGGAGCGGGGCGGCCGATCTCCTACAATGAGCAGTTCTTC. This sequence encodes CSARRLAGAGRPISYNEQFF.

The chain uses TRBV12-3 or TRBV12-4 and TRBJ2-6; D is ambiguous. The CDR3 is 16 residues long. The germline V and J ends were trimmed by 3 bases and 1 base, with 10 bases remaining between them. In DNA form, the CDR3 reads TGTGCCAGCAGTTTGGCCCTCCTGTCTGGGGCCAACGTCCTGACTTTC. It is translated as CASSLALLSGANVLTF.

The table lists this clonotype with a few counts. The J gene is TRBJ1-5, the V gene TRBV6-1; 7 nucleotides line up with TRBD1. The CDR3 is made up of 13 amino acids. The V segment lost 9 bases and the J segment 1 base; nucleotides outside the gene matches: 3. In germline, CDR1 is MNHNS, CDR2 SASEGT. CDR3 amino acids: CASETGSNQPQHF. The CDR3 nucleotides read TGTGCCAGTGAGACAGGGAGCAATCAGCCCCAGCATTTT.

This clonotype was seen more than once but under ten times. This sequence joins TRBV6-2 or TRBV6-3 and TRBJ2-3, with D unclear. Germline V CDR1 and CDR2: MNHEY, SVGEGT. V shed 8 bases and J shed 0 bases, with 9 bases lying between them. The CDR3 loop spans 13 amino acids. In DNA, the CDR3 is TGTGCCAGCGGACCCAGTAGCACAGATACGCAGTATTTT. Translated: CASGPSSTDTQYF.

This clonotype has a handful of counts. The chain couples TRBV20-1 to TRBJ2-2; D is uncertain. V was shortened by 1 base and J by 7 bases, with 7 bases between the two germline ends. The germline gives CDR1 DFQATT, CDR2 SNEGSKA (reference sequence). CDR3 length equals 12 residues. CDR3 sequence (DNA): TGCAGTGCTAGAGTTCGCTACGGGGAGCTGTTTTTT. Amino acid sequence: CSARVRYGELFF.

Only a few counts were recorded for this clonotype. V gene TRBV20-1 combines with J gene TRBJ2-7, with 9 bases aligning to TRBD2. The CDR3 contains 15 residues. Germline assignment: CDR1 DFQATT and CDR2 SNEGSKA (reference sequence). The V segment lost 0 bases and the J segment 3 bases; nucleotides outside the gene matches: 6. In DNA, the CDR3 is TGCAGTGCTAGAGATGGCGGGAGGGCCCTCTACGAGCAGTACTTC. This sequence encodes CSARDGGRALYEQYF.

The chain's CDR3 is CASSPNGQGDYGYTF. Written as DNA, the CDR3 is TGCGCCAGCAGCCCAAATGGACAGGGCGACTATGGCTACACCTTC. The chain carries TRBV4-1 and TRBJ1-2; 8 nucleotides match TRBD1. J lost 3 bases, V lost 4 bases, and 7 bases had no gene match. In germline, CDR1 is MGHRA, CDR2 YSYEKL. The CDR3 loop spans 15 amino acids.

This clonotype turned up a few times. The rearrangement joins TRBV4-3 to TRBJ2-7; tentatively, D is TRBD2 (6 bases). The CDR3 is 15 amino acids. Germline assignment: CDR1 LGHNA and CDR2 YSLEER. Trimming pared 1 base from V and 3 bases from J, leaving 13 bases between. Here the CDR3 reads CASSQGPAGHYEQYF. Here the CDR3 DNA reads TGCGCCAGCAGCCAAGGCCCCGCGGGGCACTACGAGCAGTACTTC.

This clonotype was detected a few times. V usage is TRBV7-9 and J usage is TRBJ2-7; TRBD1 aligns across 7 bases. Losses at the gene ends were 1 base for V and 3 bases for J; bases not matched to a gene: 9. Germline V gives CDR1 SEHNR, CDR2 FQNEAQ (reference sequence). This CDR3 has 16 amino acids. The CDR3 bases are TGTGCCAGCAGCTTAGGTTCAGGGGGAGTTTTCTACGAGCAGTACTTC. Amino acids: CASSLGSGGVFYEQYF.

This clonotype was detected only a few times. J is TRBJ1-1 and V is TRBV4-3; D gene ambiguous. This CDR3 comprises 13 residues. Germline V CDR1 and CDR2: LGHNA, YSLEER. V dropped 0 bases and J dropped 9 bases, with 11 bases sitting between them. Here the CDR3 reads CASSQDWGSKAFF. In DNA, the CDR3 is TGCGCCAGCAGCCAAGACTGGGGATCTAAAGCTTTCTTT.

The chain joins TRBV4-2 to TRBJ2-1; D is unresolved. Trimming removed 5 bases at V and 2 bases at J, with 13 bases between. Germline assignment: CDR1 LGHNA and CDR2 YNFKEQ. The CDR3 extends over 15 amino acids. In DNA, the CDR3 is TGTGCCAGCAGCAACTTCGTAGGTACCTACAATGAGCAGTTCTTC. As protein: CASSNFVGTYNEQFF.

In regard to this clonotype: A much larger clone is a single base away; this may be a read error. The chain recombines TRBV7-2 with TRBJ2-7, with TRBD2 identical over 9 bases. This CDR3 is built from 15 residues. The junction had 4 bases not matched to a gene; V was cut back by 2 bases and J by 2 bases. Germline V CDR1 and CDR2: SGHTA, FQGNSA. CDR3 sequence: CASSLLAGNPYEQYF. CDR3 DNA sequence: TGTGCCAGCAGCTTACTAGCGGGGAACCCCTACGAGCAGTACTTC.

The chain couples TRBV5-1 to TRBJ1-4; tentatively, D is TRBD1 (5 bases). Trimming removed 0 bases at V and 8 bases at J, with 14 bases between. The CDR3 sequence is 15 residues long. Looked up from germline, CDR1 is SGHRS and CDR2 is YFSETQ. CDR3 in DNA: TGCGCCAGCAGCTTGGCCGGGGGTACGCAGGAAAAACTGTTTTTT. Translation gives CASSLAGGTQEKLFF.

In its sample, this clonotype was seen a few times. The chain is built from TRBV12-3 or TRBV12-4 and TRBJ1-1, with a weak D call TRBD1 (6 bases). V lost 6 bases and J 8 bases, leaving 16 bases between the germline ends. The CDR3 consists of 13 residues. This CDR3 reads CASSSQYREEAFF. The DNA for the CDR3 is TGTGCCAGCAGCTCACAATACAGGGAAGAAGCTTTCTTT.